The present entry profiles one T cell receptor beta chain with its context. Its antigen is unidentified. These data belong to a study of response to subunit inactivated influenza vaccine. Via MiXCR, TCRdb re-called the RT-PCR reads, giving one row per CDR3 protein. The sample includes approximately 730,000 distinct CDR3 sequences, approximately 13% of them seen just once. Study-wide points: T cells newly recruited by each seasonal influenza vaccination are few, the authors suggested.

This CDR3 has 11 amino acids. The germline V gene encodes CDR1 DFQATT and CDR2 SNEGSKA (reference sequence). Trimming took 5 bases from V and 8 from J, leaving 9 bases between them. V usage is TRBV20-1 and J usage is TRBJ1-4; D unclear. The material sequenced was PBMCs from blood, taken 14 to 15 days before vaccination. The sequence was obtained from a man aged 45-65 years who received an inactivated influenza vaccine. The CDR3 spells CSALLGEKLFF. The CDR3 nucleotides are TGCAGTGCTCTACTAGGGGAAAAACTGTTTTTT.